The TCR beta chain under discussion was sequenced for a study of OX40 agonist ivuxolimab in advanced cancers. Study information: A male proportion of around 86% was recorded, with mean age about 54 years and range about 20 to 85.

Blood specimens came from baseline, cycle 4 day 1, and cycle 7 day 1. This CDR3 has 17 amino acids. The junction had 11 bases not matched to a gene; V was cut back by 2 bases and J by 7 bases. Germline lookup yields CDR1 SGHAT and CDR2 FQNNGV. Here immunoSEQ multiplex PCR was the method, and the copy in TCRdb shows in-frame clones only, minus some. The sample shows about 100,000 clones, under 95% of them seen only once. About this clone: Antigen specificity is unknown.

Study results and caveats: CD8+ T cells were the subset that, on average, had more expanded clones than CD4+.

Sequenced here: CD4+ or CD8+ T cells sorted from blood, sampled in a trial of the OX40 agonist ivuxolimab. The TCR sequence derives from an adult with an advanced solid tumor such as melanoma, head and neck, liver or kidney cancer. The chain has TRBV11-2 and TRBJ2-2; 9 bases line up with TRBD1. Here the CDR3 DNA reads TGTGCCAGCAGCTTATGGGCGGGACAGGGCAATGGCGGGGAGCTGTTTTTT. It translates to CASSLWAGQGNGGELFF.